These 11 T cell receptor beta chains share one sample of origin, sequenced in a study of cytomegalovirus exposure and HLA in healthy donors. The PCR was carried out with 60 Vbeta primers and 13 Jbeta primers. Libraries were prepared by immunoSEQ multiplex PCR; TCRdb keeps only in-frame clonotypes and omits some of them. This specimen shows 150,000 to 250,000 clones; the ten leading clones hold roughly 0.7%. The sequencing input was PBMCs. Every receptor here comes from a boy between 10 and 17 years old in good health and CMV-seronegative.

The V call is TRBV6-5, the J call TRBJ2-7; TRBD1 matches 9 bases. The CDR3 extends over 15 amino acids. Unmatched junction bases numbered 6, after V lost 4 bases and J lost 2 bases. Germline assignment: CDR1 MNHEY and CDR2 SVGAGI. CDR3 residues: CASSSTGTGTYEQYF. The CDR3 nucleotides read TGTGCCAGCAGTTCTACGGGGACAGGGACCTACGAGCAGTACTTC.

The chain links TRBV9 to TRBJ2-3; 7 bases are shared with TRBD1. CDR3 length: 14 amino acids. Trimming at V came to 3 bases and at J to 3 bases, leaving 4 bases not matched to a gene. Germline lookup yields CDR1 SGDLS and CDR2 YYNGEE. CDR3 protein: CASSALQGTDTQYF. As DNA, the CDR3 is TGTGCCAGCAGCGCCTTACAGGGGACAGATACGCAGTATTTT.

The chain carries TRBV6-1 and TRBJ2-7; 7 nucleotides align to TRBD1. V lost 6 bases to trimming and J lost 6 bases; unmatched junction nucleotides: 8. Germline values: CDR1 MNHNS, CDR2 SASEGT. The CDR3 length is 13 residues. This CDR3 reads CASRADRVGEQYF. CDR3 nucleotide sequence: TGTGCCAGCAGAGCAGACAGGGTGGGCGAGCAGTACTTC.

The CDR3 region has the DNA TGTGCCAGCAGCTACCCTCCCGGGACTAGCGGAAATGAGCAGTTCTTC. Translation gives CASSYPPGTSGNEQFF. The chain joins TRBV7-6 to TRBJ2-1; 11 nucleotides agree with TRBD2. V gave up 4 bases and J gave up 7 bases; unmatched junction bases: 9. The CDR3 runs 16 residues. The V gene's germline CDR1 is SGHVS and CDR2 FNYEAQ.

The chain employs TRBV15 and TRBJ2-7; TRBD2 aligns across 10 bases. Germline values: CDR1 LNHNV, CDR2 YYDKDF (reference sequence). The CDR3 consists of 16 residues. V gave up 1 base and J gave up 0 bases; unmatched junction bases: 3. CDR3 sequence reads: CATSRASGGDSYEQYF. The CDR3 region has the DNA TGTGCCACCAGCAGAGCCAGCGGGGGGGACTCCTACGAGCAGTACTTC.

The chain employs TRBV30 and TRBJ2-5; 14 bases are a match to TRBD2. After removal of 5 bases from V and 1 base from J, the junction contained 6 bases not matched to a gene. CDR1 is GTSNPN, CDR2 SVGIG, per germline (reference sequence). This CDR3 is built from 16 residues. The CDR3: CAWDGTSGGFQETQYF. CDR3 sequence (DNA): TGTGCCTGGGACGGGACTAGCGGGGGATTCCAAGAGACCCAGTACTTC.

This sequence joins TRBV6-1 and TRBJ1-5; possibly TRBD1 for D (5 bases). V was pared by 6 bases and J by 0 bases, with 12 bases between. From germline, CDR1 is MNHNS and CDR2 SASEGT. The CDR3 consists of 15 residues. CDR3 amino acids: CASSVTVYSNQPQHF. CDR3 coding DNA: TGTGCCAGCAGCGTGACAGTCTATAGCAATCAGCCCCAGCATTTT.

In nucleotides, the CDR3 is TGCGCCAGCAGAAGGGACAGGAGGATTGGGGAGCAGTTCTTC. It yields the protein CASRRDRRIGEQFF. This sequence joins TRBV4-3 and TRBJ2-1; 8 bases fit TRBD1. CDR3 length: 14 amino acids. Germline loops: CDR1 LGHNA, CDR2 YSLEER. Losses at the gene ends were 6 bases for V and 10 bases for J; bases not matched to a gene: 11.

This CDR3 is CASIGGAEAFF. The CDR3 DNA reads as TGTGCCAGCATCGGGGGAGCTGAAGCTTTCTTT. This chain connects TRBV2 to TRBJ1-1, with D possibly being TRBD1 (5 bases). With 7 bases removed from V and 6 bases from J, the gap between germline ends came to 9 bases. The V gene's germline CDR1 is SNHLY and CDR2 FYNNEI. This CDR3 has 11 amino acids.

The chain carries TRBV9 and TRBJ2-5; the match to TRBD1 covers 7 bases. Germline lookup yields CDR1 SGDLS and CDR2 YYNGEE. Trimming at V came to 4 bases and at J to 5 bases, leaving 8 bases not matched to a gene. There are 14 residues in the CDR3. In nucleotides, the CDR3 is TGTGCCAGCAGCATCACAGGGGTGGAGGAGACCCAGTACTTC. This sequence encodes CASSITGVEETQYF.

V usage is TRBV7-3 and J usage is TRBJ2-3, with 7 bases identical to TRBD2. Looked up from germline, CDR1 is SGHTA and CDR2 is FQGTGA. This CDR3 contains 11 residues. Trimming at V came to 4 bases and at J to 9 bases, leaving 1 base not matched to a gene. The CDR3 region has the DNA TGTGCCAGCAGCTACGGGGGGACGCAGTATTTT. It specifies CASSYGGTQYF.